This entry lists 13 T cell receptor beta chains sequenced from one sample in a study of shared clonotypes between healthy human individuals. Repertoires were generated with immunoSEQ multiplex PCR, while TCRdb's copy carries only in-frame clones and drops some. This sample carries around 1.6 million clones, about 98% of them seen once, and the ten largest clones take about 0.4%. What was sequenced was naive CD4+ T cells sorted from blood. Subset indicated: CD45RA+ positively selected. These receptors were obtained from a man aged 25-40 years in good health.

A single count supports this clone. The rearrangement links TRBV28 to TRBJ2-3; no definite D call. Germline V gene lookup returns CDR1 MDHEN and CDR2 SYDVKM. CDR3 size: 19 residues. The ends were cut back, 5 bases at V and 2 bases at J, with 26 bases in the middle. The CDR3 region is CASSLNRFVDAQTTDTQYF. In DNA, the CDR3 is TGTGCCAGCAGTCTAAATAGGTTCGTGGACGCCCAAACCACAGATACGCAGTATTTT.

V gene TRBV5-1 combines with J gene TRBJ2-3; D ambiguous. Germline V lookup: CDR1 SGHRS, CDR2 YFSETQ. The CDR3 covers 14 residues. V was trimmed by 2 bases and J by 2 bases, leaving 9 bases between them. CDR3 protein: CASSFSGPTDTQYF. The CDR3 DNA is TGCGCCAGCAGCTTTAGTGGGCCCACAGATACGCAGTATTTT.

The V and J genes are TRBV15 and TRBJ1-5; D uncertain. The CDR3 sequence is 14 residues long. Trimming stripped 4 bases from V and 3 bases from J, with 10 bases between. CDR1 and CDR2 (germline): LNHNV, YYDKDF (reference sequence). The CDR3 here is CATSTIVINQPQHF. CDR3 bases: TGTGCCACCAGCACAATAGTTATCAATCAGCCCCAGCATTTT.

This chain joins TRBV7-6 and TRBJ1-1, with D possibly matching TRBD1 (5 bases). Germline V lookup: CDR1 SGHVS, CDR2 FNYEAQ. V was trimmed by 5 bases and J by 1 base, leaving 11 bases between them. The CDR3 runs 14 residues. CDR3 bases: TGTGCCAGCAGCGGCATCGGGGGGAACACTGAAGCTTTCTTT. This encodes CASSGIGGNTEAFF.

This clone was recorded only once. The chain links TRBV7-2 to TRBJ1-1; D is unresolved. CDR3 length equals 13 residues. Germline values: CDR1 SGHTA, CDR2 FQGNSA. V lost 2 bases to trimming and J lost 10 bases, with 14 bases between them. The CDR3 is CASSLSPFYAAFF. The CDR3 DNA reads TGTGCCAGCAGCTTAAGTCCCTTTTACGCAGCTTTCTTT.

This clone appeared once. This chain connects TRBV10-1 to TRBJ1-1; perhaps TRBD1 as D (6 bases). This CDR3 is built from 17 residues. CDR1 and CDR2 from the germline V gene are WNHNN and SYGVQD (reference sequence). Trimming shortened V by 3 bases and J by 0 bases, and 17 bases separated the two germline ends. In DNA form, the CDR3 reads TGCGCCAGCAGTGAATCGTCCAGGGGTATGGTGAACACTGAAGCTTTCTTT. The encoded protein is CASSESSRGMVNTEAFF.

The CDR3: CASSESAGRGHF. DNA of the CDR3: TGTGCCAGCAGTGAATCGGCAGGGAGAGGGCATTTT. This rearrangement joins TRBV2 to TRBJ1-5; a possible D gene is TRBD1 (5 bases). Trimming stripped 2 bases from V and 15 bases from J, with 14 bases between. CDR1 is SNHLY, CDR2 FYNNEI, per germline. The CDR3 has 12 amino acids.

The chain employs TRBV2 and TRBJ2-7; the match to TRBD2 covers 11 bases. Looked up from germline, CDR1 is SNHLY and CDR2 is FYNNEI. The V gene end was trimmed by 6 bases and the J gene end by 4 bases; junction bases not matched to a gene: 26. The CDR3 consists of 21 residues. CDR3 loop: CASRTPDRGTELAGGPYEQYF. The CDR3 nucleotides read TGTGCCAGCAGGACCCCGGACAGGGGCACTGAATTAGCGGGAGGGCCATACGAGCAGTACTTC.

The chain joins TRBV9 to TRBJ2-1, with D unclear. This CDR3 spans 15 amino acids. V was cut by 4 bases and J by 4 bases, with 15 bases left in between. Germline-derived CDR1 and CDR2 are SGDLS and YYNGEE. The CDR3 loop is CASSPGVQRYNEQFF. The DNA for the CDR3 is TGTGCCAGCAGCCCGGGCGTCCAGCGATACAATGAGCAGTTCTTC.

The J gene is TRBJ2-5, the V gene TRBV18, with D possibly TRBD1 on 5 matching bases. The CDR3 consists of 15 residues. Trimming stripped 3 bases from V and 4 bases from J, with 15 bases between. Germline V CDR1 and CDR2: KGHSH, LQKENI. In DNA form, the CDR3 reads TGTGCCAGCTCACCGGACATGATCCGGAGAGAGACCCAGTACTTC. Amino acids: CASSPDMIRRETQYF.

The CDR3 coding sequence is TGTGCCAGCAGCGCCGGGACTAGCGGGTGGAATGAGCAGTTCTTC. Translated, it gives CASSAGTSGWNEQFF. The rearrangement uses TRBV5-4 and TRBJ2-1, with 12 bases matching TRBD2. Trimming cost V 4 bases and J 7 bases; bases outside gene matches: 6. Per germline, CDR1 SGHNT and CDR2 YYREEE (reference sequence). The CDR3 sequence is 15 residues long.

The chain links TRBV5-1 to TRBJ2-7, with no clear D. Looked up from germline, CDR1 is SGHRS and CDR2 is YFSETQ. The CDR3 is made up of 15 amino acids. V was clipped by 4 bases and J by 5 bases, with 19 bases between them. CDR3 sequence reads: CASSPSTAPGDEQYF. The CDR3 bases are TGCGCCAGCAGCCCGAGCACAGCCCCTGGGGACGAGCAGTACTTC.

The chain combines TRBV5-1 with TRBJ2-7, with 12 positions matching TRBD2. Germline CDR1 reads SGHRS; CDR2 reads YFSETQ. The CDR3 contains 17 residues. With 2 bases clipped from V and 0 bases from J, the junction kept 6 bases outside the gene matches. In nucleotides, the CDR3 is TGCGCCAGCAGCTTAACCCTAGCGGGAGGGAGCTCCTACGAGCAGTACTTC. Translated: CASSLTLAGGSSYEQYF.